Presented here are 23 T cell receptor beta chains from one specimen sequenced in a study of blood T cell repertoires in COVID-19. Only in-frame clones appear in the TCRdb table, and some are missing; sequencing was by immunoSEQ multiplex PCR. Of some 57,000 clones listed, 91% are singletons. Sample: peripheral blood. Every receptor here comes from a man aged 45 to 65 with active COVID-19.

The V call is TRBV27, the J call TRBJ2-1, with 15 bases lining up with TRBD2. Germline trimming cut 5 bases from V and 4 bases from J; bases unmatched to any gene: 6. The CDR3 has 17 amino acids. Per germline, CDR1 MNHEY and CDR2 SMNVEV (reference sequence). Here the CDR3 reads CASSPGLAGGRYNEQFF. The CDR3, as DNA: TGTGCCAGCAGTCCGGGACTAGCGGGGGGACGATACAATGAGCAGTTCTTC.

The chain employs TRBV5-8 and TRBJ2-7; D gene uncertain. The CDR3 has 13 amino acids. Germline V CDR1 and CDR2: SGHTS, YDEGEE. The V end lost 4 bases, the J end lost 0 bases, and 8 bases lay between the germline ends. The CDR3 bases are TGTGCCAGCAGCGACTGGCACTCCTACGAGCAGTACTTC. Encoded protein: CASSDWHSYEQYF.

The V call is TRBV7-7, the J call TRBJ2-2, with a possible D match to TRBD1 (5 bases). V lost 5 bases to trimming and J lost 4 bases, with 14 bases between them. Germline V gene lookup returns CDR1 SSHAT and CDR2 FNYEAQ (reference sequence). The CDR3 has 15 amino acids. This CDR3 is CASSMDGASTGELFF. CDR3 DNA: TGTGCCAGCAGCATGGATGGGGCGAGCACCGGGGAGCTGTTTTTT.

The chain uses TRBV6-5 and TRBJ1-1; D perhaps matches TRBD1 (6 bases). Germline lookup yields CDR1 MNHEY and CDR2 SVGAGI. The germline V and J ends were trimmed by 6 bases and 3 bases, with 14 bases remaining between them. The CDR3 contains 14 residues. The CDR3, as DNA: TGTGCCAGCAGCCCGGACAGATACTACACTGAAGCTTTCTTT. It codes for CASSPDRYYTEAFF.

This clone appeared a few times. The chain combines TRBV4-3 with TRBJ2-5; TRBD2 matches 8 bases. The junction had 7 bases not matched to a gene; V was cut back by 0 bases and J by 7 bases. Per the germline V gene, CDR1 is LGHNA and CDR2 is YSLEER. The CDR3 has 15 amino acids. CDR3 amino acids: CASSQDLLGGGTQYF. The CDR3 region has the DNA TGCGCCAGCAGCCAAGATCTTCTCGGGGGGGGGACCCAGTACTTC.

The chain has TRBV7-2 and TRBJ2-7, with TRBD1 identical over 8 bases. This CDR3 spans 12 amino acids. From germline, CDR1 is SGHTA and CDR2 FQGNSA. Trimming cost V 5 bases and J 4 bases; bases outside gene matches: 1. The DNA of the CDR3 is TGTGCCAGCAGCGGGACAGGATACGAGCAGTACTTC. This codes for CASSGTGYEQYF. The variable domain in full, completed from reference TRBV7-2 and TRBJ2-7, reads GAGVSQSPSNKVTEKGKDVELRCDPISGHTALYWYRQSLGQGLEFLIYFQGNSAPDKSGLPSDRFSAERTGGSVSTLTIQRTQQEDSAVYLCASSGTGYEQYFGPGTRLTVT.

The gene calls are TRBV11-2 and TRBJ1-2; a possible D gene is TRBD1 (5 bases). Germline V gene data show CDR1 as SGHAT and CDR2 as FQNNGV. V dropped 5 bases and J dropped 8 bases, with 15 bases sitting between them. The CDR3 length is 13 residues. The CDR3 coding sequence is TGTGCCAGCAGCCCCAGGCAGGGCGGCGGCTACACCTTC. Translation: CASSPRQGGGYTF.

The chain carries TRBV5-5 and TRBJ1-2; 7 bases map to TRBD1. The CDR3 sequence is 14 residues long. V shed 4 bases, J shed 2 bases, and the junction held 5 bases outside the gene matches. From germline, CDR1 is SGHKS and CDR2 YYEKEE (reference sequence). In DNA form, the CDR3 reads TGTGCCAGCAGCCCCGTGGGACAGAACTATGGCTACACCTTC. It translates to CASSPVGQNYGYTF. The whole variable domain, filled in from reference TRBV5-5 and TRBJ1-2, reads DAGVTQSPTHLIKTRGQQVTLRCSPISGHKSVSWYQQVLGQGPQFIFQYYEKEERGRGNFPDRFSARQFPNYSSELNVNALLLGDSALYLCASSPVGQNYGYTFGSGTRLTVV.

This rearrangement joins TRBV6-1 to TRBJ1-1, with D unclear. Germline-derived CDR1 and CDR2 are MNHNS and SASEGT. V lost 2 bases and J lost 7, with 17 bases in between. The CDR3 is made up of 15 amino acids. This CDR3 is CASSERGVVAGEAFF. CDR3 coding DNA: TGTGCCAGCAGTGAACGCGGGGTCGTCGCCGGTGAAGCTTTCTTT.

V and J are TRBV7-9 and TRBJ1-1, with 7 bases matching TRBD1. This CDR3 comprises 15 residues. Germline V gives CDR1 SEHNR, CDR2 FQNEAQ (reference sequence). V shed 5 bases and J 3 bases; nucleotides not matched to a gene: 9. The CDR3 DNA sequence: TGTGCCAGCAGCCCTCATACGGGACAGCACACTGAAGCTTTCTTT. Amino acids: CASSPHTGQHTEAFF.

This chain joins TRBV2 and TRBJ2-7; 12 nucleotides align to TRBD2. The J segment lost 2 bases and the V segment lost 7 bases, leaving 18 bases of the junction unmatched. There are 19 residues in the CDR3. The V gene's germline CDR1 is SNHLY and CDR2 FYNNEI. The CDR3: CASNGLAGTGKAEPYEQYF. The CDR3 coding sequence is TGTGCCAGCAACGGACTAGCGGGAACCGGTAAAGCTGAGCCCTACGAGCAGTACTTC. The complete variable domain, with remaining parts taken from reference TRBV2 and TRBJ2-7, reads EPEVTQTPSHQVTQMGQEVILRCVPISNHLYFYWYRQILGQKVEFLVSFYNNEISEKSEIFDDQFSVERPDGSNFTLKIRSTKLEDSAMYFCASNGLAGTGKAEPYEQYFGPGTRLTVT.

This clone was seen a single time. The J gene is TRBJ2-3, the V gene TRBV10-3; D may be TRBD1 (5 bases). CDR3 length equals 13 residues. Per the germline V gene, CDR1 is ENHRY and CDR2 is SYGVKD. Deletions cut 10 bases from V and 3 bases from J, with 14 bases between. This chain's CDR3 is CATFQGWTDTQYF. CDR3 DNA sequence: TGTGCCACCTTCCAGGGATGGACAGATACGCAGTATTTT.

The V gene is TRBV29-1, the J gene TRBJ2-7; D is unclear. Germline CDR1 SQVTM, CDR2 ANQGSEA. The length of the CDR3 is 13 residues. V shed 4 bases and J shed 0 bases, with 10 bases lying between them. The chain's CDR3 is CSVGLRYSYEQYF. The CDR3 DNA reads TGCAGCGTTGGGTTGCGCTACTCCTACGAGCAGTACTTC.

The chain combines TRBV11-2 with TRBJ1-1; D gene ambiguous. The CDR3 loop spans 13 amino acids. The germline V gene encodes CDR1 SGHAT and CDR2 FQNNGV. The V gene lost 3 bases and the J gene lost 0 bases, with 5 bases spanning the gap. The CDR3 nucleotides read TGTGCCAGCAGCTTCCAGATGAACACTGAAGCTTTCTTT. Translating gives CASSFQMNTEAFF.

V is TRBV7-9 and J is TRBJ1-5; D not resolved. Germline values: CDR1 SEHNR, CDR2 FQNEAQ (reference sequence). V lost 4 bases and J 8 bases, leaving 9 bases between the germline ends. The CDR3 has 12 amino acids. CDR3 nucleotides: TGTGCCAGCAGCTCCCCTGCTAAGCCCCAGCATTTT. This sequence encodes CASSSPAKPQHF.

The chain combines TRBV28 with TRBJ2-5; D possibly corresponds to TRBD2 (5 bases). The V and J ends lost 5 bases and 1 base respectively, with 11 bases between them. Germline V lookup: CDR1 MDHEN, CDR2 SYDVKM. This CDR3 has 14 residues. The CDR3 DNA reads as TGTGCCAGCAGTACGTACGGGGTCCAAGAGACCCAGTACTTC. This sequence encodes CASSTYGVQETQYF.

This chain uses TRBV7-2 with TRBJ2-7; 7 positions agree with TRBD1. The V gene's germline CDR1 is SGHTA and CDR2 FQGNSA. The V gene end was trimmed by 2 bases and the J gene end by 6 bases; junction bases not matched to a gene: 10. The CDR3 totals 15 residues. This CDR3 reads CASSLNGPQGSEQYF. In nucleotides, the CDR3 is TGTGCCAGCAGCTTAAACGGGCCACAGGGGAGCGAGCAGTACTTC.

The rearrangement uses TRBV11-2 and TRBJ2-7; 7 nucleotides align to TRBD1. Per the germline V gene, CDR1 is SGHAT and CDR2 is FQNNGV. This CDR3 is 14 amino acids long. J lost 3 bases, V lost 2 bases, and 4 bases had no gene match. As DNA, the CDR3 is TGTGCCAGCAGCTTATACAGGGGTCGCTACGAGCAGTACTTC. Its protein product is CASSLYRGRYEQYF.

The J gene is TRBJ2-3, the V gene TRBV5-1; 8 bases are a match to TRBD2. Trimming removed 5 bases from V and 2 bases from J; junction bases left unmatched: 10. The germline V gene has CDR1 SGHRS and CDR2 YFSETQ. The CDR3 spans 16 residues. CDR3 bases: TGCGCCAGCAGTTGGGCGGGGGGCCTTCACACAGATACGCAGTATTTT. Protein sequence: CASSWAGGLHTDTQYF.

This clone occurred a few times. The chain couples TRBV27 to TRBJ2-7, with D unresolved. Trimming left V 7 bases short and J 0 bases short, with 10 bases between. Germline loops: CDR1 MNHEY, CDR2 SMNVEV (reference sequence). The length of the CDR3 is 13 residues. The CDR3 region has the DNA TGTGCCAGCAAAAGCCGGAGCTCCTACGAGCAGTACTTC. It specifies CASKSRSSYEQYF.

The chain combines TRBV3-1 (or the pseudogene TRBV3-2) with TRBJ2-7, with D possibly TRBD1 on 6 matching bases. This CDR3 has 15 residues. The V gene's germline CDR1 is LGHDT and CDR2 YNNKEL (reference sequence). Trimming took 3 bases from V and 5 from J, leaving 17 bases between them. Here the CDR3 DNA reads TGTGCCAGCAGCCATCCGGGACAAAAATCTCACGAGCAGTACTTC. Protein product: CASSHPGQKSHEQYF.

The CDR3 loop is CASSLSNFQSYEQYF. In DNA, the CDR3 is TGTGCCAGCAGCCTATCCAACTTTCAATCCTACGAGCAGTACTTC. The chain joins TRBV3-1 (or the pseudogene TRBV3-2) to TRBJ2-7; no reliable D call. Looked up from germline, CDR1 is LGHDT and CDR2 is YNNKEL (reference sequence). The CDR3 sequence is 15 residues long. Trimming removed 4 bases at V and 1 base at J, with 14 bases between.

The chain has TRBV12-5 and TRBJ2-1, with 7 bases lining up with TRBD1. J was trimmed by 8 bases and V by 6 bases; bases with no gene match: 10. Looked up from germline, CDR1 is LGHNT and CDR2 is FRNRAP. The CDR3 is 14 amino acids. Written as DNA, the CDR3 is TGTGCTAGTGGGGCCAGAACAGGGGACCATGAGCAGTTCTTC. Amino acids: CASGARTGDHEQFF.